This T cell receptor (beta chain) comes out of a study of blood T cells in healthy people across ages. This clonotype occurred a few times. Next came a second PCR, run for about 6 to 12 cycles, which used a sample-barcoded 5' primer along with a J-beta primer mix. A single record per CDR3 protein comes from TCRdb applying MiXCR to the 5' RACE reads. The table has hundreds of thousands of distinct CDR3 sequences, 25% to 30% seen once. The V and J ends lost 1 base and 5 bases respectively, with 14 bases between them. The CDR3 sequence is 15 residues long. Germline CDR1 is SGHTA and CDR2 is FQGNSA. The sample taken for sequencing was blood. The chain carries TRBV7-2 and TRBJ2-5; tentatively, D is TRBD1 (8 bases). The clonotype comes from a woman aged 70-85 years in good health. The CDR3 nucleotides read TGTGCCAGCAGCTTAGATACAGGGGGAGGGGAGACCCAGTACTTC. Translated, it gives CASSLDTGGGETQYF.